The TCR beta chain described here comes from a study of T-cell memory formation after mild COVID-19. With V trimmed by 4 bases and J by 6 bases, 8 bases remained unmatched. CDR1 is SGHNT and CDR2 is YYREEE in the germline V gene (reference sequence). This CDR3 has 15 amino acids. A single record per CDR3 protein comes from TCRdb applying MiXCR to the 5' RACE reads. This table has some 160,000 distinct CDR3 sequences, 13% appearing once. This sequence joins TRBV5-4 and TRBJ2-1; 9 bases align to TRBD1. Input material: PBMCs or a T cell subset sorted from them (not recorded which). This receptor was taken from a man aged 18 to 30 who had mild COVID-19 (a few samples of this study predate the infection). Cell type and time point are not known. The CDR3 loop is CASSPRDRAFNEQFF. The CDR3 DNA sequence: TGTGCCAGCAGCCCCCGGGACAGGGCTTTCAATGAGCAGTTCTTC.